This T cell receptor (beta chain) was profiled in a study of T cell responses to AZD1222 COVID-19 vaccine. The study, taken as a whole, reports: Repertoires were obtained solely post-peak T cell response. Only 6 or 7 individuals given AZD1222 were seropositive at baseline. It should be noted that donors were predominantly white British and more often female, and clonal diversity was possibly underestimated.

Remarks on this clone: Antigen: not known.

V was trimmed by 7 bases and J by 3 bases, leaving 13 bases between them. Germline CDR1 and CDR2: MDHEN and SYDVKM. This CDR3 is 14 amino acids long. TCRdb's table, derived via immunoSEQ multiplex PCR, lists solely in-frame clones and lacks some. The table shows about 130,000 clones, with approximately 91% occurring only once. The sample in question was peripheral blood, obtained 28 days after the second AZD1222 dose. This TCR derives from an adult who received the AZD1222 COVID-19 vaccine. J is TRBJ1-5 and V is TRBV28, with D tentatively TRBD1 (6 bases). CDR3 in DNA: TGTGCCAGCATGGATACAGGGCCCAATCAGCCCCAGCATTTT. It yields the protein CASMDTGPNQPQHF.